The T cell receptor (beta chain) under discussion was sequenced for a study of blood T cell repertoires in COVID-19. Overall study context: Sites across the United States, Italy and Spain contributed samples from acute and convalescent COVID-19. From T cells, B-cell-depleted T cells, or PBMCs came the material, which was cDNA or gDNA.

Authors' analysis steps: Reference gene primer amplification in the assay estimated nucleated cell counts. Libraries were prepared by immunoSEQ multiplex PCR; TCRdb keeps only in-frame clonotypes and omits some of them. From that table come the V and J calls and clone size; the DNA was used to work out D and trimming. The sample lists about 150,000 clones, 75% to 90% occurring once. V was shortened by 5 bases and J by 3 bases, with 26 bases between the two germline ends. The CDR3 is 20 amino acids. Germline-derived CDR1 and CDR2 are MDHEN and SYDVKM. The sample consisted of peripheral blood. This sequence was found in a woman between 55 and 75 years old with acute or convalescent COVID-19. The chain combines TRBV28 with TRBJ1-6; D is possibly TRBD1 (6 bases). The chain's CDR3 is CASSPRGGGDRAFYNSPLHF. CDR3 DNA: TGTGCCAGCAGTCCGAGGGGTGGGGGCGATAGGGCTTTCTATAATTCACCCCTCCACTTT.